This entry features one TCR beta chain sequence. Measured with immunoSEQ multiplex PCR; TCRdb has only the in-frame clones, and not every one. The sample includes about 52,000 clones, more than 75% of them seen just once. The sample's time point: pretreatment peripheral blood. Individual patients had between 1 and 8 samples, taken pretreatment and on-treatment. The sample originates from a study of PD-L1 blockade in urothelial cancer. Study summary: Bladder-origin urothelial cancer in males covered about 90% of the roughly 30 patients. Treatment start was followed by blood analysis at 3 weeks (second dose) and again at 6 weeks. T cells numbered a median of 141,255 in the blood samples.

With V trimmed by 6 bases and J by 5 bases, 5 bases remained unmatched. This CDR3 is built from 13 residues. Germline loops: CDR1 MNHEY, CDR2 SMNVEV (reference sequence). The gene calls are TRBV27 and TRBJ1-1; 8 nucleotides align to TRBD1. The receptor was isolated from a man aged 50 or older with urothelial cancer. The material was PBMCs, obtained around atezolizumab (anti-PD-L1) treatment. The CDR3 DNA sequence: TGTGCCAGCAGGACAGGGGTAATTACTGAAGCTTTCTTT. It codes for CASRTGVITEAFF.